Listed below are T cell receptor beta chains from one sample, sequenced in a study of blood T cell repertoires in COVID-19. Using immunoSEQ multiplex PCR, the repertoire was profiled, and TCRdb retains in-frame clones only, with some absent. The sample consists of roughly 250,000 clones, 75% to 90% of them appearing once. Sequencing used PBMCs or T cells enriched from blood (not recorded which). The receptors stem from a woman between 50 and 59 years old who had recovered from COVID-19. CDR3s include the opening cysteine and the closing phenylalanine or tryptophan. Fields, in order: D gene, J gene, clone size, V gene, CDR3 DNA, CDR3 protein. D genes are given only for firm matches. A clone size is listed for some rows: how often the clone was seen (once, few, many), or a class if it is expanded.

- | TRBJ2-7 | - | TRBV5-1 | TGCGCCAGCAGCTTGGGACAGGAATCCTACGAGCAGTACTTC | CASSLGQESYEQYF
- | TRBJ1-1 | - | TRBV9 | TGTGCCAGCAGCGCACAGGGTTTCATGAACACTGAAGCTTTCTTT | CASSAQGFMNTEAFF
TRBD2 | TRBJ2-1 | - | TRBV19 | TGTGCCAGTAGCTTCCCGCTAGCGGGGTACAATGAGCAGTTCTTC | CASSFPLAGYNEQFF
- | TRBJ2-2 | - | TRBV6-5 | TGTGCCAACCCCCTGAGGCGGTCTCGAACCGGGGAGCTGTTTTTT | CANPLRRSRTGELFF
- | TRBJ1-6 | - | TRBV6-5 | TGTGCCAGCAGTTCCAGACAGGCCTATAATTCACCCCTCCACTTT | CASSSRQAYNSPLHF
- | TRBJ2-1 | - | TRBV28 | TGTGCCAGCAGTTTTTCCGGGAGAGGGTATGAGCAGTTCTTC | CASSFSGRGYEQFF
- | TRBJ2-7 | - | TRBV11-2 | TGTGCCAGCAGCTTAGGAGGGAGAAACTACGAGCAGTACTTC | CASSLGGRNYEQYF
TRBD2 | TRBJ2-1 | - | TRBV7-8 | TGTGCCAGCAGCCCACTTGTGGGGAGACTAGCGGGGAACAATGAGCAGTTCTTC | CASSPLVGRLAGNNEQFF
- | TRBJ1-1 | - | TRBV29-1 | TGCAGCGTTGGGATTACCCCTTTTGGGGCTGGTGCTTTCTTT | CSVGITPFGAGAFF
- | TRBJ2-7 | - | TRBV28 | TGTGCCAGCAGTTTAGCGGGCCAAGACTCCTACGAGCAGTACTTC | CASSLAGQDSYEQYF
TRBD1 | TRBJ1-2 | - | TRBV9 | TGTGCCAGCAGCGCCTCCGGACAGGCCTCGGGGGGCTACACCTTC | CASSASGQASGGYTF
- | TRBJ1-6 | - | TRBV4-1 | TGCGCCAGCAGCCCTTTTCGGGGAGGGGAATCACCCCTCCACTTT | CASSPFRGGESPLHF
- | TRBJ1-6 | few | TRBV28 | TGTGCCAGCAGTTTAAGGGGGGGAGTTTCACCCCTCCACTTT | CASSLRGGVSPLHF
TRBD2 | TRBJ2-5 | - | TRBV9 | TGTGCCAGCAGCGTAGGGAGTAGCGGGAGAGGGGAGACCCAGTACTTC | CASSVGSSGRGETQYF
- | TRBJ2-3 | once | TRBV27 | TGTGCCAGCAGTTTCTCTAGGTATAAAACAGATACGCAGTATTTT | CASSFSRYKTDTQYF
- | TRBJ1-5 | - | TRBV7-8 | TGTGCCAGCAGCTTAGTCCCCGCAAAAACAGGGACGGGCAATCAGCCCCAGCATTTT | CASSLVPAKTGTGNQPQHF
TRBD2 | TRBJ2-7 | - | TRBV18 | TGTGCCAGCTCACTAACCGGGACTAGCGACGAGCAGTACTTC | CASSLTGTSDEQYF
- | TRBJ1-2 | - | TRBV28 | TGTGCCAGCAGTTTAGAGACAGCCTATGGCTACACCTTC | CASSLETAYGYTF
- | TRBJ2-4 | - | TRBV18 | TGTGCCAGCTCACCACCGGGAGCGGACTTGATAAACATTCAGTACTTC | CASSPPGADLINIQYF
- | TRBJ2-7 | - | TRBV28 | TGTGCCAGCAGTTTCTTTAGCAATGACTACGAGCAGTACTTC | CASSFFSNDYEQYF
TRBD1 | TRBJ2-7 | - | TRBV28 | TGTGCCAGCAGTTCACAGGGGTCCGAGCAGTACTTC | CASSSQGSEQYF
- | TRBJ2-7 | - | TRBV5-6 | TGTGCCAGCAGCTTTACAGAGTACTACGAGCAGTACTTC | CASSFTEYYEQYF
- | TRBJ1-2 | - | TRBV2 | TGTGCCAGCAGTGACCACCCCGGGCGGGTAGGTAACTATGGCTACACCTTC | CASSDHPGRVGNYGYTF
- | TRBJ1-1 | - | TRBV6-5 | TGTGCCAGCAGTTACCGCGGAAGGGGGACTGAAGCTTTCTTT | CASSYRGRGTEAFF
TRBD1 | TRBJ1-2 | - | TRBV27 | TGTGCCAGCAGTTTATCACAGGGGCCCAGGAGGGGCTACACCTTC | CASSLSQGPRRGYTF
- | TRBJ1-1 | - | TRBV20-1 | TGCAGTGCTAGTCGGGACACCAACACTGAAGCTTTCTTT | CSASRDTNTEAFF
- | TRBJ1-3 | - | TRBV9 | TGTGCCAGCAGCGCAGAGGGGGTGGGCGGAAACACCATATATTTT | CASSAEGVGGNTIYF
- | TRBJ2-2 | - | TRBV11-2 | TGTGCCAGCAGCCCTAGGCTAGCGCGAACCGGGGAGCTGTTTTTT | CASSPRLARTGELFF
TRBD1 | TRBJ2-7 | - | TRBV5-5 | TGTGCCAGCAGCTCAGCCTTCTATAGCACCGGGACAGATCGCTACGAGCAGTACTTC | CASSSAFYSTGTDRYEQYF
- | TRBJ1-5 | - | TRBV2 | TGTGCCAGCAATGGCAGGGGCGTTAATCAGCCCCAGCATTTT | CASNGRGVNQPQHF
TRBD1 | TRBJ1-4 | - | TRBV28 | TGTGCCAGCAGTTTAAGGGGGCCAGGGAGTGAAAAACTGTTTTTT | CASSLRGPGSEKLFF
- | TRBJ1-4 | - | TRBV27 | TGTGCCAGCAAGTTTGGGAGCACTAATGAAAAACTGTTTTTT | CASKFGSTNEKLFF
TRBD1 | TRBJ1-6 | - | TRBV30 | TGTGCCTGGAGTCCTTTGGACAGGGGCCTCCCCCTCCACTTT | CAWSPLDRGLPLHF
TRBD1 | TRBJ2-5 | - | TRBV19 | TGTGCCAGTAGTATTTCTTCTGCCACAGGGGCCCAGTACTTC | CASSISSATGAQYF
TRBD1 | TRBJ2-7 | few | TRBV28 | TGTGCCAGCAGTTTGTTGGGGACAGGGCCCTACGAGCAGTACTTC | CASSLLGTGPYEQYF
- | TRBJ1-6 | once | TRBV28 | TGTGCCAGCAGTTTACCTCGGTTCTCACCCCTCCACTTT | CASSLPRFSPLHF
- | TRBJ1-5 | few | TRBV7-8 | TGTGCCAGCAGCCGGGGGTGGGTAAGCAATCAGCCCCAGCATTTT | CASSRGWVSNQPQHF
- | TRBJ1-2 | - | TRBV7-2 | TGTGCCAGCAGCTTATGGGACTCCTACTATGGCTACACCTTC | CASSLWDSYYGYTF
- | TRBJ1-1 | - | TRBV3-1/TRBV3-2 | TGTGCCAGCAGCCTTATTTCAACTTCCCCAGGGGACACTGAAGCTTTCTTT | CASSLISTSPGDTEAFF
- | TRBJ1-2 | - | TRBV11-3 | TGTGCCAGCAGAATAACCGAGACAGGAAACTATGGCTACACCTTC | CASRITETGNYGYTF
TRBD2 | TRBJ2-1 | - | TRBV28 | TGTGCCAGCAGTTTTTTTATGACTAGCCCATACAATGAGCAGTTCTTC | CASSFFMTSPYNEQFF
- | TRBJ1-5 | - | TRBV28 | TGTGCCAGCAGACCCAACCCAGGGTTGGGTCAGCCCCAGCATTTT | CASRPNPGLGQPQHF
- | TRBJ2-2 | - | TRBV5-5 | TGTGCCAGCAGCTTGAGGGCGGGACCCAACACCGGGGAGCTGTTTTTT | CASSLRAGPNTGELFF
TRBD2 | TRBJ2-1 | - | TRBV11-2 | TGTGCCAGCAGCTTAGTGACTAGCGGGAGGGCCGGTGAGCAGTTCTTC | CASSLVTSGRAGEQFF
TRBD1 | TRBJ1-1 | - | TRBV12-3/TRBV12-4 | TGTGCCAGCATTTCGGCAGGGGGTACGGCTTTCTTT | CASISAGGTAFF
- | TRBJ2-7 | few | TRBV25-1 | TGTGCCAGCAGTGAAAACGGGGAAGGGAACGAGCAGTACTTC | CASSENGEGNEQYF
TRBD1 | TRBJ2-4 | - | TRBV29-1 | TGCAGCGTTGTACAGGGGGCTGGAAACATTCAGTACTTC | CSVVQGAGNIQYF
TRBD2 | TRBJ2-1 | - | TRBV27 | TGTGCCAGCAGAAGCGGGAGCTCCTACAATGAGCAGTTCTTC | CASRSGSSYNEQFF
- | TRBJ2-1 | - | TRBV5-1 | TGCGCCAGCAGCCACGGGAAGGAGAATGAGCAGTTCTTC | CASSHGKENEQFF
TRBD2 | TRBJ2-1 | few | TRBV2 | TGTGCCAGCAGTCTGAGCGGGAGGGCCTACAATGAGCAGTTCTTC | CASSLSGRAYNEQFF
- | TRBJ2-3 | - | TRBV20-1 | TGCAGTGCTAGTCGAGGCGGGATCACAGATACGCAGTATTTT | CSASRGGITDTQYF
- | TRBJ2-7 | - | TRBV28 | TGTGCCAGCAGACCCGGACAGAGCTACGAGCAGTACTTC | CASRPGQSYEQYF
TRBD2 | TRBJ2-2 | - | TRBV28 | TGTGCCATGAGAGGGACTACCACCGGGGAGCTGTTTTTT | CAMRGTTTGELFF
TRBD2 | TRBJ2-7 | - | TRBV10-3 | TGTGCCATCAGTGACCTAGCGGGGATCTACGAGCAGTACTTC | CAISDLAGIYEQYF
- | TRBJ1-1 | - | TRBV6-5 | TGTGCCAGCATCACAGACACTGAAGCTTTCTTT | CASITDTEAFF
TRBD1 | TRBJ2-3 | - | TRBV5-1 | TGCGCCAGCAGCTTGGATGTGGGACAGGGGGAAGATACGCAGTATTTT | CASSLDVGQGEDTQYF
- | TRBJ2-1 | - | TRBV29-1 | TGCAGCGTTGAACAGGGGAACAATGAGCAGTTCTTC | CSVEQGNNEQFF
TRBD1 | TRBJ1-3 | - | TRBV18 | TGTGCCAGCTCATTTACAGGGGAATCTGGAAACACCATATATTTT | CASSFTGESGNTIYF
TRBD1 | TRBJ2-7 | - | TRBV29-1 | TGCAGCGTTGATCCGGGACAGGGGGCGTACGAGCAGTACTTC | CSVDPGQGAYEQYF
- | TRBJ1-1 | - | TRBV11-2 | TGTGCCAGCAGGCCGGGGAACCAGTTTATGAACACTGAAGCTTTCTTT | CASRPGNQFMNTEAFF